This T cell receptor (beta chain) was retrieved from a study of response to subunit inactivated influenza vaccine. Study-wide findings and caveats: The authors put forward the suggestion that each seasonal influenza vaccination may bring in only a limited number of new T cells.

This clonotype was observed a handful of times. As yet, its antigen is unknown. TCRdb re-called the RT-PCR reads with MiXCR, one entry per CDR3 protein. The repertoire includes a few hundred thousand distinct CDR3 sequences, roughly 22% of them detected once, and 10% sits in the top ten. This CDR3 spans 15 amino acids. J lost 4 bases, V lost 3 bases, and 8 bases had no gene match. Germline V lookup: CDR1 SGHRS, CDR2 YFSETQ. The chain is built from TRBV5-1 and TRBJ1-1, with TRBD1 matching over 8 bases. The sequenced sample was PBMCs from blood, obtained less than 22 months after vaccination. The receptor was derived from a man aged 50-75 years who received an inactivated influenza vaccine. This CDR3 is CASSYPSGGSTEAFF. The CDR3 nucleotides are TGCGCCAGCAGCTACCCTTCAGGGGGCAGCACTGAAGCTTTCTTT.